The 2 T cell receptor beta chains below come from one sample, sequenced in a study of T cells after yellow fever vaccination. Each CDR3 protein gets one entry after TCRdb re-called the 5' RACE reads with MiXCR. In the table there are approximately 180,000 distinct CDR3 sequences, approximately 6.2% of which are singletons. The sample here was CD4+ T cells sorted from PBMCs, taken on the day of the first yellow fever vaccination. Receptors originate from a man aged 18 to 30 who received the YFV17D yellow fever vaccine.

This chain links TRBV5-1 with TRBJ2-2; D is perhaps TRBD1 or TRBD2 (5 bases each). The V gene lost 1 base and the J gene lost 9 bases, with 25 bases spanning the gap. Germline V gives CDR1 SGHRS, CDR2 YFSETQ. CDR3 length: 18 residues. The CDR3 here is CASSLSYGTQGPGRELFF. The CDR3 region has the DNA TGCGCCAGCAGCTTGTCGTACGGGACCCAAGGCCCAGGCCGGGAGCTGTTTTTT.

Notes on this clonotype: Because it lacks the conserved phenylalanine or tryptophan at the end, this CDR3 is likely a read error. The DNA is left out, because the CDR3 cannot be placed on it with certainty; the CDR3 is given as TCRdb lists it. The chain recombines TRBV18 with TRBJ2-1; the D call TRBD1 from the table was never checked on the DNA. The CDR3 has 16 residues if both end residues are counted. In germline, CDR1 is KGHSH, CDR2 LQKENI. This CDR3 is CASSPGRTTGAGTLRL.